This T cell receptor (beta chain) is from a study of shared clonotypes between healthy human individuals. Study-wide background: Per donor, three plates held CD4 naive cells, three held CD4 memory, two held CD8 naive and one held CD8 memory.

Using immunoSEQ multiplex PCR, the repertoire was profiled, and TCRdb retains in-frame clones only, with some absent. The table includes about 2 million clones, about 95% detected once. Whole-study results and caveats: Clonotypes which were not shared had lower generation probabilities than clonotypes that all four donors shared.

About this clone itself: Its antigen is currently unknown.

As defined, naive CD8 cells were CD45RO-negative and positively selected for CCR7, with terminally differentiated effector memory CD45RA+ cells excluded. CDR1 and CDR2 (germline): SGHDT, YYEEEE. V dropped 2 bases and J dropped 4; count of bases not matched to a gene: 3. CDR3 length: 14 amino acids. Sequencing was done on a sample of naive CD8+ T cells sorted from blood. The sequence was obtained from a man younger than 35 in good health. J is TRBJ2-3 and V is TRBV5-6; TRBD1 matches at 8 bases. CDR3 protein: CASSFRGRADTQYF. The CDR3 DNA follows: TGTGCCAGCAGCTTCAGGGGGCGCGCAGATACGCAGTATTTT.